Shown below are 19 T cell receptor beta chains from a single sample sequenced in a study of CD8 T cells in Susac syndrome. Random hexamers were used to reverse transcribe an amount of roughly 0.5 to 1 ug RNA. TCRdb used MiXCR to reprocess the immunoSEQ multiplex PCR reads, holding one entry per CDR3 protein. The repertoire holds approximately 140,000 distinct CDR3 sequences, 94% seen once, with 0.25% to 0.3% in the top ten. The sequencing input was CD8+ T cells from PBMCs. The receptors originated from a human donor in good health.

V is TRBV27 and J is TRBJ2-3, with 7 bases that match TRBD2. The V gene's germline CDR1 is MNHEY and CDR2 SMNVEV (reference sequence). The CDR3 has 15 amino acids. V lost 5 bases to trimming and J lost 0 bases; unmatched junction nucleotides: 5. CDR3 nucleotides: TGTGCCAGCAGTACACTAGCGATAAGCACAGATACGCAGTATTTT. Translated, it gives CASSTLAISTDTQYF.

The gene calls are TRBV29-1 and TRBJ1-2; D call uncertain. In germline, CDR1 is SQVTM, CDR2 ANQGSEA. This CDR3 comprises 16 residues. The ends were cut back, 1 base at V and 2 bases at J, with 17 bases in the middle. The CDR3 nucleotides read TGCAGCGTTGAAGGGCCCCGATCCTACTTAAACTATGGCTACACCTTC. This codes for CSVEGPRSYLNYGYTF.

The gene calls are TRBV12-3 or TRBV12-4 and TRBJ2-6, with 12 positions matching TRBD1. Trimming removed 5 bases from V and 4 bases from J; junction bases left unmatched: 6. The CDR3 is 17 amino acids. The CDR3 sequence is CASSQGTGGTGANVLTF. The CDR3 DNA is TGTGCCAGCAGTCAAGGGACAGGGGGCACCGGGGCCAACGTCCTGACTTTC.

The V and J genes are TRBV30 and TRBJ1-2; possibly TRBD1 for D (5 bases). Trimming took 2 bases from V and 8 from J, leaving 18 bases between them. There are 14 residues in the CDR3. The germline V gene encodes CDR1 GTSNPN and CDR2 SVGIG (reference sequence). CDR3 nucleotides: TGTGCCTGGAGTCGGGGCGCTGGAGACTCCGGCTACACCTTC. The encoded protein is CAWSRGAGDSGYTF. Based on the CDR3 plus reference TRBV30 and TRBJ1-2, the full variable domain is SQTIHQWPATLVQPVGSPLSLECTVEGTSNPNLYWYRQAAGRGLQLLFYSVGIGQISSEVPQNLSASRPQDRQFILSSKKLLLSDSGFYLCAWSRGAGDSGYTFGSGTRLTVV.

This sequence joins TRBV30 and TRBJ1-1, with 7 bases that match TRBD1. This CDR3 is 12 amino acids long. J was trimmed by 7 bases and V by 0 bases; bases with no gene match: 2. CDR1 is GTSNPN and CDR2 is SVGIG in the germline V gene (reference sequence). The CDR3: CAWSVTGDEAFF. The CDR3 DNA is TGTGCCTGGAGTGTAACAGGGGATGAAGCTTTCTTT.

V is TRBV7-2 and J is TRBJ2-3, with D perhaps assigned TRBD1 or TRBD2 (5 bases each). Trimming took 2 bases from V and 6 from J, leaving 12 bases between them. CDR1 SGHTA and CDR2 FQGNSA come from the germline V gene. The CDR3 is made up of 14 amino acids. The CDR3 protein is CASSLTFGADTQYF. The CDR3 nucleotides read TGTGCCAGCAGCTTAACGTTCGGGGCGGATACGCAGTATTTT.

The chain is built from TRBV27 and TRBJ2-5; no clear D gene. The germline V gene encodes CDR1 MNHEY and CDR2 SMNVEV (reference sequence). This CDR3 is built from 14 residues. V lost 5 bases, J lost 6 bases, and 16 bases lay in between. The chain's CDR3 is CASSPTGPRKTQYF. Written as DNA, the CDR3 is TGTGCCAGCAGTCCAACCGGGCCTCGGAAGACCCAGTACTTC.

This clonotype appeared a single time. The rearrangement uses TRBV2 and TRBJ2-1, with D possibly TRBD1 on 6 matching bases. This CDR3 has 14 amino acids. Germline assignment: CDR1 SNHLY and CDR2 FYNNEI. Trimming removed 7 bases from V and 9 bases from J, with 19 bases in between. CDR3 sequence: CASTLRQDQGEQFF. The DNA of the CDR3 is TGTGCCAGCACCTTACGACAGGATCAGGGTGAGCAGTTCTTC.

This clonotype was detected once. The chain links TRBV19 to TRBJ1-2, with D possibly matching TRBD1 (5 bases). The germline V gene encodes CDR1 LNHDA and CDR2 SQIVND (reference sequence). This CDR3 region has 12 residues. The V end lost 4 bases, the J end lost 3 bases, and 6 bases lay between the germline ends. Here the CDR3 reads CASSTGHYGYTF. The CDR3, as DNA: TGTGCCAGTAGTACGGGGCACTATGGCTACACCTTC.

V and J are TRBV5-6 and TRBJ1-1; no firm D call. Germline CDR1 SGHDT, CDR2 YYEEEE. Between the trimmed V and J ends, which lost 4 bases and 0 bases, there was a span of 4 bases. This CDR3 is 12 amino acids long. The CDR3 DNA follows: TGTGCCAGCAGCCGGATGAACACTGAAGCTTTCTTT. Translation gives CASSRMNTEAFF.

The J gene is TRBJ2-1, the V gene TRBV4-1, with D tentatively TRBD2 (5 bases). The V gene lost 3 bases and the J gene lost 7 bases, with 22 bases spanning the gap. The CDR3 loop spans 17 amino acids. The V gene's germline CDR1 is MGHRA and CDR2 YSYEKL. The CDR3 sequence is CASSHPGLGDGGNEQFF. CDR3 DNA sequence: TGCGCCAGCAGCCACCCAGGCTTGGGAGACGGCGGAAATGAGCAGTTCTTC.

J is TRBJ2-3 and V is TRBV2; D unclear. The CDR3 extends over 14 amino acids. CDR1 is SNHLY, CDR2 FYNNEI, per germline. With 7 bases removed from V and 0 bases from J, the gap between germline ends came to 11 bases. CDR3 region: CASTANPSTDTQYF. DNA for the CDR3: TGTGCCAGCACTGCCAATCCTAGCACAGATACGCAGTATTTT.

This chain joins TRBV7-9 and TRBJ2-4; the match to TRBD1 covers 7 bases. Germline assignment: CDR1 SEHNR and CDR2 FQNEAQ (reference sequence). This CDR3 has 14 amino acids. V gave up 6 bases and J gave up 6 bases; unmatched junction bases: 8. The DNA for the CDR3 is TGTGCCAGCAGTATACAGGGGCACGCAAACATTCAGTACTTC. This sequence encodes CASSIQGHANIQYF.

The chain uses TRBV4-3 and TRBJ2-1; TRBD2 matches 15 bases. There are 17 residues in the CDR3. After removal of 2 bases from V and 6 bases from J, the junction contained 5 bases not matched to a gene. Germline V gene sequence: CDR1 LGHNA, CDR2 YSLEER. CDR3 residues: CASSQRTSGRASNEQFF. CDR3 in DNA: TGCGCCAGCAGCCAACGGACTAGCGGGAGGGCTTCCAATGAGCAGTTCTTC.

The chain couples TRBV15 to TRBJ2-7; TRBD1 agrees at 8 bases. The V and J ends lost 0 bases and 3 bases, in that order; junction bases with no gene match: 1. This CDR3 is built from 14 residues. Germline V CDR1 and CDR2: LNHNV, YYDKDF (reference sequence). CDR3 nucleotide sequence: TGTGCCACCAGCAGAGAGGACAGGGTCTACGAGCAGTACTTC. Translated: CATSREDRVYEQYF.

This chain joins TRBV13 and TRBJ2-1; TRBD1 might be the D (5 bases). The CDR3 is 15 amino acids. Germline CDR1 PRHDT, CDR2 FYEKMQ (reference sequence). Trimming took off 0 bases at V and 3 bases at J, with 9 bases between the two ends. DNA for the CDR3: TGTGCCAGCAGCTTAGGCCAGGGCAACTACAATGAGCAGTTCTTC. This codes for CASSLGQGNYNEQFF.

The chain employs TRBV4-3 and TRBJ1-2; TRBD1 is a possible D gene (5 bases). The CDR3 loop spans 15 amino acids. Germline loops: CDR1 LGHNA, CDR2 YSLEER. Trimming left V 0 bases short and J 5 bases short, with 13 bases between. The CDR3 spells CASSQDTGGRYGYTF. The CDR3 nucleotides read TGCGCCAGCAGCCAAGATACGGGGGGAAGATATGGCTACACCTTC.

The V call is TRBV7-9, the J call TRBJ1-2; 10 nucleotides agree with TRBD1. Germline lookup yields CDR1 SEHNR and CDR2 FQNEAQ (reference sequence). This CDR3 region has 12 residues. V trimming: 6 bases; J trimming: 6 bases; junction bases outside the gene matches: 1. The CDR3 DNA reads as TGTGCCAGCAGTGGACAGGGGGATGGCTACACCTTC. Residues: CASSGQGDGYTF.

The CDR3 bases are TGTGCCAGCACCTCGAACGTACTCAATGAGCAGTACTTC. Its protein product is CASTSNVLNEQYF. V gene TRBV28 combines with J gene TRBJ2-7, with unresolved D. Deletions cut 7 bases from V and 7 bases from J, with 17 bases between. The CDR3 consists of 13 residues. Germline V gene sequence: CDR1 MDHEN, CDR2 SYDVKM.